By sample share, the clone carrying this T cell receptor beta chain is medium-sized. As yet, its antigen is unknown. The CDR3 is cut off 3 residues early in the read; its end comes from the germline J gene. This sample stems from a study of T cell clonality in common variable immunodeficiency. Study-wide points: In common variable immunodeficiency, TCR beta chains reportedly carried fewer deletions and N-nucleotide insertions. Compared with controls, CVID subjects had fewer shared TCRbeta clones.

V dropped 2 bases and J dropped 4 bases, with 11 bases sitting between them. The CDR3 contains 14 residues. Looked up from germline, CDR1 is SGHRS and CDR2 is YFSETQ. Sequencing input was equivalent genomic DNA from CVID and controls. Libraries were prepared by immunoSEQ multiplex PCR; TCRdb keeps only in-frame clonotypes and omits some of them. The repertoire shows around 33,000 clones, none seen only once; the top ten take 28%. Both groups were predominantly of Caucasian heritage. The rearrangement uses TRBV5-1 and TRBJ2-3; D ambiguous. Source material: peripheral blood mononuclear cells. The receptor was derived from a human donor with common variable immunodeficiency. The CDR3 loop reads CASSLGQPPDTQYF. Partial CDR3 DNA: TGCGCCAGCAGCTTAGGGCAGCCCCCAGATACG. The whole variable domain, filled in from reference TRBV5-1 and TRBJ2-3, reads KAGVTQTPRYLIKTRGQQVTLSCSPISGHRSVSWYQQTPGQGLQFLFEYFSETQRNKGNFPGRFSGRQFSNSRSEMNVSTLELGDSALYLCASSLGQPPDTQYFGPGTRLTVL.